The rows below give T cell receptor beta chains drawn from one sample of a study of shared clonotypes between healthy human individuals. Some clones are missing from TCRdb's copy, which holds only in-frame ones; the method was immunoSEQ multiplex PCR. The sample consists of about 490,000 clones, 70% to 80% of them appearing once. The sequenced sample consisted of PBMCs. Receptor source: a woman aged 40 to 55 in good health. Some clones in this sample may be carry-over from other donors' samples. The CDR3 runs from the conserved cysteine through the conserved F or W.

v_gene	CDR3aa
TRBV6-5	CASSYLSSYNEQFF
TRBV5-8	CASSLHRGPSGANVLTF
TRBV5-1	CASSQDREGNGYTF
TRBV6-6	CASSLTGSGNTIYF
TRBV11-3	CASSLSIGDTQYF
TRBV18	CASSPTGKNYEQYF
TRBV6-1	CASSEWDRGSQPQHF
TRBV28	CASLGGGRMASGYTF
TRBV5-1	CASSLALEGAGVETQYF
TRBV5-1	CASSLGQDSYEQYF
TRBV11-2	CASSFTSPSTGSGANVLTF
TRBV1	CTSSQDGRLAGISYEQYF
TRBV5-5	CASSSWTDLLSGNTIYF
TRBV28	CASSYPGQAMNTEAFF
TRBV5-4	CASSRGGAYNEQFF
TRBV7-3	CASSPPRGQGYGYTF
TRBV6-1	CASSESGGRVAFF
TRBV30	CAWSAHRGGAGANVLTF
TRBV18	CASSPQGPLTNTGELFF
TRBV6-6	CASSYSRYEQYF
TRBV6-1	CASIGGGLNEKLFF
TRBV11-2	CASSLGLDYNEQFF
TRBV28	CASRGHSGNTIYF
TRBV11-1	CASSLYGYEQYF
TRBV27	CASSLGGGGWETQYF
TRBV27	CASNPRTGSIYEQYF
TRBV30	CAWNTDEKLFF
TRBV7-2	CASSLEPKETQYF
TRBV5-1	CASSLAGDTIYSYEQYF
TRBV29-1	CSVGAGESNYGYTF
TRBV5-1	CASSLAGAGSGDQYF
TRBV30	CAWSVRRVVGQETQYF
TRBV7-9	CASSLEANEQFF
TRBV30	CAWMGIGELFF
TRBV29-1	CSVVGTSGRAFSTDTQYF
TRBV7-9	CASSLMGDRADEQFF
TRBV7-2	CASSRPTSGRAAEQYF
TRBV5-4	CASSSGADQPQHF
TRBV19	CASSETGGYGYTF
TRBV7-9	CASSSSVSTDTQYF
TRBV4-1	CASSLAVTSTDTQYF
TRBV7-2	CASSLVGVGTASYGYTF
TRBV29-1	CSGGSGTGSYEQYF
TRBV6-1	CASWGISTDTQYF
TRBV11-2	CASSLGLGSYEQYF
TRBV6-5	CASSWAGTQSYEQYF
TRBV30	CAWSVTNNEQFF
TRBV19	CASSIGRDTEAFF
TRBV5-6	CASSRTGRGYTF
TRBV19	CASSQGSNTGELFF
TRBV2	CASSIGQGGTGELFF